The clone carrying this TCR beta chain occurred many times. Its target is not known. None of the included patients had other autoimmune diseases, uncontrolled infections, pregnancy or lactation, as these led to exclusion. The CDR3 covers 14 residues. Germline CDR1 and CDR2: DFQATT and SNEGSKA (reference sequence). The V segment lost 4 bases and the J segment 2 bases; nucleotides outside the gene matches: 6. For repertoire sequencing, the TCR beta CDR3 regions were amplified from RNA transcripts. A first-round RT-PCR used HTBI primers, followed by a second-round multiplex PCR. MiXCR was run by TCRdb on the multiplex PCR reads, yielding one entry per CDR3 protein. The sample contains 900,000 to 1,200,000 distinct CDR3 sequences, about 36% of which appear only once. The record originates from a study of Graves' ophthalmopathy and Graves' hyperthyroidism. Whole-study results and caveats: Most expanded thyroid clonotypes above 0.001 frequency also appeared in blood.

The receptor's source is an adult man with Graves' hyperthyroidism. The chain couples TRBV20-1 to TRBJ2-7, with 9 bases aligning to TRBD2. The sample comprised peripheral blood or thyroid tissue (not recorded which). As DNA, the CDR3 is TGCAGTGCTATGGGGCTAGCGGGAACCTACGAGCAGTACTTC. This gives the protein CSAMGLAGTYEQYF.